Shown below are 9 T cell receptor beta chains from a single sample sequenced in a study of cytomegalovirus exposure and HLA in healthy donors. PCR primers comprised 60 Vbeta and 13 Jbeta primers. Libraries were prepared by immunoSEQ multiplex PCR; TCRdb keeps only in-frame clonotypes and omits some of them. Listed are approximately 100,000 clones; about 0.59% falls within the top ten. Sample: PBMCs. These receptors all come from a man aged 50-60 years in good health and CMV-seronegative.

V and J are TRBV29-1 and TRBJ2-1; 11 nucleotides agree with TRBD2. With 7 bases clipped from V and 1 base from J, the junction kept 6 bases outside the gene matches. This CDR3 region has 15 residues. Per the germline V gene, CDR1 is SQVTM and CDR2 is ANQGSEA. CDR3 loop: CSGGSGGGSYNEQFF. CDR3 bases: TGCAGCGGTGGTAGCGGGGGGGGTTCCTACAATGAGCAGTTCTTC.

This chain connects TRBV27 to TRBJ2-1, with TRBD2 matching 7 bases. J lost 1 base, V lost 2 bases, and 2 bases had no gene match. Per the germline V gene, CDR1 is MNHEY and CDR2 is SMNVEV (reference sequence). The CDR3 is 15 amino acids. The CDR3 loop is CASSLLGGSYNEQFF. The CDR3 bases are TGTGCCAGCAGTTTACTCGGGGGGTCCTACAATGAGCAGTTCTTC.

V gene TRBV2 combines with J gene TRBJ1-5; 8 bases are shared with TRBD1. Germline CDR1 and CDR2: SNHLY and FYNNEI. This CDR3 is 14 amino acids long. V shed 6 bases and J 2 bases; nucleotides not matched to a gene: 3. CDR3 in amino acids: CASRQQGGNQPQHF. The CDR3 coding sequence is TGTGCCAGCAGACAACAGGGGGGCAATCAGCCCCAGCATTTT.

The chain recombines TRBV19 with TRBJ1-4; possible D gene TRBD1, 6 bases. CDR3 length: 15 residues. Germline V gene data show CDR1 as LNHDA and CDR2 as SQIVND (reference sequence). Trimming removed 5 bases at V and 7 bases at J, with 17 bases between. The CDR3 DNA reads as TGTGCCAGTAGTGGACCAAGGACAGATGGTGAAAAACTGTTTTTT. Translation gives CASSGPRTDGEKLFF.

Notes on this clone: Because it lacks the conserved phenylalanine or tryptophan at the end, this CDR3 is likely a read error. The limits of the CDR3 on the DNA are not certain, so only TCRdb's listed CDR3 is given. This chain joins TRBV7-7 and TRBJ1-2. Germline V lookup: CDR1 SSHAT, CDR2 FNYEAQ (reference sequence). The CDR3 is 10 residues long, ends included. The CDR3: CASSSTQRVV.

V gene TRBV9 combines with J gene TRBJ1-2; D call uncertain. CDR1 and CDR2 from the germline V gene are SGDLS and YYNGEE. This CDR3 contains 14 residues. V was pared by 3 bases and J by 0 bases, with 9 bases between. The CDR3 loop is CASSATTSNYGYTF. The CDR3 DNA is TGTGCCAGCAGCGCGACTACCTCTAACTATGGCTACACCTTC.

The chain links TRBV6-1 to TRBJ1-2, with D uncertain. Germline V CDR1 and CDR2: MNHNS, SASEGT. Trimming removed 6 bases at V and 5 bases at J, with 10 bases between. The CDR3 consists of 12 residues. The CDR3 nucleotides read TGTGCCAGCAGCGCGGAGGGATATGGCTACACCTTC. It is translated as CASSAEGYGYTF.

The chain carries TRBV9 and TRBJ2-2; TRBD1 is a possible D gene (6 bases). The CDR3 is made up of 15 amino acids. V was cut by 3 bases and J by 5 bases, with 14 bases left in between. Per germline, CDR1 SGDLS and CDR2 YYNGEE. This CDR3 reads CASSAQTTGTGELFF. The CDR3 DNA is TGTGCCAGCAGCGCCCAAACGACAGGAACCGGGGAGCTGTTTTTT. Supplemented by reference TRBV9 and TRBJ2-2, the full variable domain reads DSGVTQTPKHLITATGQRVTLRCSPRSGDLSVYWYQQSLDQGLQFLIQYYNGEERAKGNILERFSAQQFPDLHSELNLSSLELGDSALYFCASSAQTTGTGELFFGEGSRLTVL.

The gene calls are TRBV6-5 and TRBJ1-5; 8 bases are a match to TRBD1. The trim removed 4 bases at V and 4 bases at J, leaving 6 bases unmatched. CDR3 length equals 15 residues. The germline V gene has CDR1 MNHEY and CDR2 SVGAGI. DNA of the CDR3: TGTGCCAGCAGTTTTGGACAGGGAGGAAATCAGCCCCAGCATTTT. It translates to CASSFGQGGNQPQHF.